A single T cell receptor (beta chain) is shown here with its context. This record belongs to a study of cytotoxic CD8 clonotypes in ibrutinib-treated CLL. TCRdb keeps only in-frame clones here, not all; method: immunoSEQ multiplex PCR. The sample yields about 140,000 clones, approximately 75% seen once. This CDR3 comprises 15 residues. Germline lookup yields CDR1 SNHLY and CDR2 FYNNEI. V lost 6 bases to trimming and J lost 7 bases; unmatched junction nucleotides: 9. The sequencing used PBMCs, collected after 12 months of ibrutinib treatment. The rearrangement links TRBV2 to TRBJ1-6, with 7 nucleotides matching TRBD1. The sequence derives from a human donor with chronic lymphocytic leukemia. The CDR3 DNA follows: TGTGCCAGCAGAGTCGACAGGGCCGGGAATTCACCCCTCCACTTT. Translating it yields CASRVDRAGNSPLHF.